This T cell receptor (beta chain) was identified during a study of regulatory T cells in long-lasting Graves disease (dated by TCRdb to about 2021). About the investigation overall: To count as having persistent Graves' disease, a patient had to have received antithyroid drug treatment for over 5 years with TSH receptor autoantibodies remaining persistently positive. Peripheral blood TCR sequencing and RNA sequencing compared persistent Graves' disease patients with newly diagnosed Graves' disease patients. The study was registered as a clinical trial and conducted in China. A total of roughly 35 samples underwent TCR sequencing, from about 13 patients with persistent Graves' disease and 20 patients with newly diagnosed Graves' disease. In the clinical cohort, patients with persistent Graves' disease had used antithyroid drugs for an average of about 9.3 years.

The time point label here, explained by the study, means: persistent/refractory GD, antithyroid drugs over 5 years with positive TRAb. RNA was extracted from PBMCs in TRIzol for both TCR sequencing and RNA sequencing. The diagnosis of Graves' disease was made according to American Thyroid Association guidelines. Patients were recruited from an endocrinology department in Xi'an, China. From each patient, approximately 10 milliliters of peripheral blood was collected into an EDTA anticoagulant tube. PBMCs were isolated by Ficoll Paque Plus density gradient separation without further T cell sorting. RNA quality was checked with an Agilent 2100 Bioanalyzer and agarose gel, and concentration with a NanoDrop 2000. The CDR3, from cysteine to phenylalanine, totals 14 residues. The read is trimmed to its CDR3 DNA, 42 bases read in frame from base 1. V lost 2 bases and J lost 10 bases; the stretch between them is 12 bases long.

Preparation of the library involved multiplex PCR. The data were produced on an Illumina HiSeq 4000. To build TCR beta libraries, CDR3 regions were amplified by Arm-PCR using iRepertoire HTBI primers. Before sequencing, the PCR products underwent gel purification. In the original analysis: Gene usage analysis of CDR3 amino acid clonotypes relied on the approximately 60 TRBV and about 15 TRBJ segments identified across samples. COPE and FqMerger were used to merge the filtered high-quality paired reads into contigs. BLAST was used to align contigs to IMGT TRBV, TRBD and TRBJ reference genes, and CDR3 was defined according to IMGT. Any clonotype with a frequency above 0.1% was classified as a highly expanded clone. Shannon entropy was used to measure repertoire diversity, and the Gini coefficient was used to measure V-J evenness. A clonotype found in more than one individual was treated as public. TCRdb's own reprocessing of the public reads used fastp at Q25 and MiXCR and kept productive beta chains. A single entry per CDR3 protein holds the most common genes and DNA from its merged rows. The V and J calls reflect TCRdb's pipeline rather than the authors' work. The sample profile shows about 420,000 distinct CDR3 sequences; 23% of them were found once. In total, the top ten clones hold approximately 25% of the sample.

This clonotype showed up many times. There is no known antigen for this receptor. There are no base qualities to consult, and no much larger clone falls within one base. Study-wide findings and limitations: Sequencing and analysis were restricted to the TCR beta chain. TRBV28, TRBJ1-2 and TRBJ2-5 were preferentially used in persistent disease, while TRBV20-1 and TRBJ2-1 were favored in newly diagnosed disease. Only peripheral blood was studied, because thyroid tissue, the primary lesion, was inaccessible. Persistent patients shared more public clonotypes among themselves (around 3,000) than newly diagnosed patients did (over 900). Compared with newly diagnosed patients, patients with persistent Graves' disease had lower TCR Shannon entropy and fewer highly expanded clones, which suggests clonal expansion. As a limitation, the authors acknowledged that the small sample size may reduce accuracy.

The chain joins TRBV12-3 or TRBV12-4 to TRBJ1-6, and TRBD1 may be the D gene, going by 5 matching bases. The material sequenced was peripheral blood mononuclear cells (PBMCs), taken when the disease was refractory, from a patient treated with antithyroid drugs. The receptor was isolated from a female donor with Graves disease. Here the CDR3 is given as CASSLSGVQSPLHF. The DNA sequence reads TGTGCCAGCAGTTTATCGGGGGTACAATCACCCCTCCACTTT.